What follows are 16 T cell receptor beta chains derived from one specimen sequenced in a study of blood T cell repertoires in COVID-19. The data were produced by immunoSEQ multiplex PCR, yet TCRdb's version contains in-frame clones alone and is incomplete. Counted here are 100,000 or so clones, approximately 84% occurring once; the ten biggest clones make up roughly 17%. Specimen: peripheral blood. Receptors were obtained from a woman aged 60-70 years with acute or convalescent COVID-19.

This clone has more than one count but fewer than ten. V and J are TRBV20-1 and TRBJ1-1; no clear D gene. The V gene lost 7 bases and the J gene lost 2 bases, with 8 bases spanning the gap. The germline V gene encodes CDR1 DFQATT and CDR2 SNEGSKA (reference sequence). This CDR3 region has 11 residues. CDR3 amino acids: CSGSQNTEAFF. In DNA, the CDR3 is TGCAGTGGTTCCCAAAACACTGAAGCTTTCTTT.

The chain is built from TRBV4-3 and TRBJ2-1; D uncertain. This CDR3 region has 16 residues. Per the germline V gene, CDR1 is LGHNA and CDR2 is YSLEER. V lost 0 bases and J lost 0, with 9 bases in between. The CDR3 nucleotides read TGCGCCAGCAGCCAAGACCGACACAACTCCTACAATGAGCAGTTCTTC. This encodes CASSQDRHNSYNEQFF.

The chain uses TRBV5-1 and TRBJ2-1; TRBD1 might be the D (6 bases). CDR1 and CDR2 (germline): SGHRS, YFSETQ. The CDR3 runs to 13 residues. Trimming took off 5 bases at V and 5 bases at J, with 11 bases between the two ends. As DNA, the CDR3 is TGCGCCAGCAGGGGGGCCCTCGACAATGAGCAGTTCTTC. This sequence encodes CASRGALDNEQFF.

This clone was counted a few times. The V and J genes are TRBV4-1 and TRBJ2-3, with 8 bases that match TRBD2. With V trimmed by 3 bases and J by 5 bases, 7 bases remained unmatched. In germline, CDR1 is MGHRA, CDR2 YSYEKL. CDR3 length: 15 residues. The CDR3 sequence is CASSHPAGVEDTQYF. For the CDR3, the DNA is TGCGCCAGCAGCCACCCAGCGGGGGTCGAAGATACGCAGTATTTT.

The rearrangement uses TRBV28 and TRBJ1-2; D is perhaps TRBD1 (5 bases). The V end lost 3 bases, the J end lost 8 bases, and 19 bases lay between the germline ends. Germline CDR1 reads MDHEN; CDR2 reads SYDVKM. CDR3 length equals 15 residues. The CDR3 nucleotides read TGTGCCAGCAGTTTCCAGCAGGGAGGGCGAGGAGGCTACACCTTC. This encodes CASSFQQGGRGGYTF.

V and J are TRBV14 and TRBJ2-7; D is ambiguous. There are 20 residues in the CDR3. Germline values: CDR1 SGHDN, CDR2 FVKESK. V was clipped by 1 base and J by 4 bases, with 29 bases between them. In nucleotides, the CDR3 is TGTGCCAGCAGCCAAGGGGTGTGGTGGCAGTCCTCGGGTTTTCTATACGAGCAGTACTTC. Protein: CASSQGVWWQSSGFLYEQYF. The variable domain in full, with the rest retrieved from reference TRBV14 and TRBJ2-7, is EAGVTQFPSHSVIEKGQTVTLRCDPISGHDNLYWYRRVMGKEIKFLLHFVKESKQDESGMPNNRFLAERTGGTYSTLKVQPAELEDSGVYFCASSQGVWWQSSGFLYEQYFGPGTRLTVT.

This sequence joins TRBV6-5 and TRBJ1-1; tentatively, D is TRBD1 (6 bases). The CDR3 sequence is 14 residues long. Germline CDR1 is MNHEY and CDR2 is SVGAGI. The V end was cut by 3 bases, the J end by 2 bases, with 10 bases between. The CDR3 here is CASSYRTANTEAFF. The CDR3 DNA is TGTGCCAGCAGTTATCGGACAGCAAACACTGAAGCTTTCTTT.

V and J are TRBV11-3 and TRBJ2-1, with TRBD1 matching over 7 bases. The J segment lost 7 bases and the V segment lost 5 bases, leaving 8 bases of the junction unmatched. The CDR3 covers 14 residues. The germline gives CDR1 SGHNT, CDR2 YENEEA. The CDR3 loop reads CASSHRDRANEQFF. The CDR3 DNA follows: TGTGCCAGCAGCCACCGCGACAGGGCAAATGAGCAGTTCTTC.

The V gene is TRBV4-1, the J gene TRBJ1-2, with 11 bases identical to TRBD1. J lost 4 bases, V lost 2 bases, and 6 bases had no gene match. CDR1 and CDR2 from the germline V gene are MGHRA and YSYEKL. This CDR3 contains 16 residues. CDR3 residues: CASSQRTGGSSYGYTF. As DNA, the CDR3 is TGCGCCAGCAGCCAAAGGACAGGGGGCAGTAGCTATGGCTACACCTTC.

This rearrangement joins TRBV9 to TRBJ1-3; D is possibly TRBD1 (5 bases). Germline V lookup: CDR1 SGDLS, CDR2 YYNGEE. The CDR3 totals 15 residues. The germline V and J ends were trimmed by 0 bases and 1 base, with 8 bases remaining between them. The CDR3 sequence is CASSVGQLSGNTIYF. In nucleotides, the CDR3 is TGTGCCAGCAGCGTAGGACAGTTGTCTGGAAACACCATATATTTT. Full variable domain (remainder filled in from reference TRBV9 and TRBJ1-3): DSGVTQTPKHLITATGQRVTLRCSPRSGDLSVYWYQQSLDQGLQFLIQYYNGEERAKGNILERFSAQQFPDLHSELNLSSLELGDSALYFCASSVGQLSGNTIYFGEGSWLTVV.

The DNA for the CDR3 is TGTGCCAGTAGAGACAGGGCTGTGGGGGCCAACGTCCTGACTTTC. Translating it yields CASRDRAVGANVLTF. The rearrangement joins TRBV19 to TRBJ2-6; 7 bases fit TRBD1. The length of the CDR3 is 15 residues. V shed 6 bases and J 4 bases; nucleotides not matched to a gene: 6. CDR1 and CDR2 from the germline V gene are LNHDA and SQIVND (reference sequence).

The J gene is TRBJ2-5, the V gene TRBV5-5; D ambiguous. V shed 4 bases and J shed 2 bases, with 15 bases lying between them. The CDR3 has 15 amino acids. Germline V gene lookup returns CDR1 SGHKS and CDR2 YYEKEE (reference sequence). The chain's CDR3 is CASSRPQILQETQYF. The CDR3 DNA reads as TGTGCCAGCAGCAGGCCACAGATCTTACAAGAGACCCAGTACTTC.

The chain employs TRBV24-1 and TRBJ1-2; weak D call: TRBD1 (5 bases). The CDR3 contains 14 residues. CDR1 is KGHDR, CDR2 SFDVKD, per germline. Trimming took 3 bases from V and 7 from J, leaving 14 bases between them. CDR3 nucleotide sequence: TGTGCCACCAGTGATCACCGGGCCGGGGGTGGCTACACCTTC. Encoded protein: CATSDHRAGGGYTF.

This clone occurred a few times. The genes are TRBV13 and TRBJ1-1; no clear D. The length of the CDR3 is 14 residues. The V and J ends lost 5 bases and 3 bases respectively, with 13 bases between them. Germline CDR1 PRHDT, CDR2 FYEKMQ (reference sequence). The CDR3 sequence is CASSARKLYTEAFF. The CDR3 DNA follows: TGTGCCAGCAGCGCCAGGAAGCTCTACACTGAAGCTTTCTTT.

The count of this clone is one. This rearrangement joins TRBV3-1 (or the pseudogene TRBV3-2) to TRBJ1-3, with 7 bases matching TRBD1. The length of the CDR3 is 15 residues. Trimming at V came to 8 bases and at J to 0 bases, leaving 7 bases not matched to a gene. CDR1 and CDR2 (germline): LGHDT, YNNKEL (reference sequence). The CDR3, as DNA: TGTGCCAGCGGATGGGACAGCCTCTCTGGAAACACCATATATTTT. Translating gives CASGWDSLSGNTIYF.

This clone was counted between two and nine times. V usage is TRBV7-2 and J usage is TRBJ2-5; a weak D match, TRBD2 (7 bases). V was cut by 1 base and J by 2 bases, with 20 bases left in between. The germline V gene has CDR1 SGHTA and CDR2 FQGNSA. The CDR3 loop spans 18 amino acids. The CDR3 loop reads CASSLDVAGAIIQETQYF. CDR3 sequence (DNA): TGTGCCAGCAGCTTAGACGTGGCGGGGGCCATAATACAAGAGACCCAGTACTTC.